This TCR beta chain is drawn from a study of CXCR3-negative and CXCR3-positive naive CD8 T cells. The libraries of TRB cDNA were prepared using 5' RACE with UMI labels. TCRdb re-called the 5' RACE reads, yielding one record per CDR3 amino acid sequence without DNA. The sample's table shows 20,000 to 25,000 distinct CDR3 sequences. This CDR3 has 16 residues. Note on this clonotype: The antigen remains unidentified.

The study's findings and limits: In both naive subsets diversity was comparably high, whereas memory CD8+ cells showed much lower diversity. Fresh PBMCs were used in most assays, and CXCR3 expression partially decreased after cryopreservation. CXCR3-negative and CXCR3-positive naive cells shared comparable TRBV-TRBJ usage, but memory cells did not.

The chain couples TRBV21-1 to TRBJ2-1; the D call from TCRdb, TRBD2, cannot be confirmed without DNA. TRBV21-1 is shown as a pseudogene. The TCR comes from a human donor in good health. Some clones in this sample may be carry-over from other donors' samples. What was sequenced was memory CD8+ T cells from blood. CDR3: CASSKGRPGPYNEQFF.